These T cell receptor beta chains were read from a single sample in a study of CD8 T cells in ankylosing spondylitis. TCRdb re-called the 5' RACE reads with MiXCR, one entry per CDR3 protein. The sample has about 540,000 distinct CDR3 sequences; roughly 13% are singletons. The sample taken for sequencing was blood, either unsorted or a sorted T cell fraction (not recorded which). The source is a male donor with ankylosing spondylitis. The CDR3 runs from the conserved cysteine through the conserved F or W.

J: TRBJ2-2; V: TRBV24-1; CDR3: CATSDQKRINTGELFF
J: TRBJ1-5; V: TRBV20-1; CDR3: CSAKGTSNQPQHF
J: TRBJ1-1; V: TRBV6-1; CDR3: CASSEWSLTEAFF
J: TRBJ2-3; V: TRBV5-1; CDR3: CASSLGSGQGSTDTQYF
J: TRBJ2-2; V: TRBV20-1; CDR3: CSATKGGVAGELFF
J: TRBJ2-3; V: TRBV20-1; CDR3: CSARHFLAGSTDTQYF
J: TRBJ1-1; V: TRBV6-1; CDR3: CASSAPSGRGDTEAFF
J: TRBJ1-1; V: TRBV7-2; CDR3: CASSLQWTEAFF
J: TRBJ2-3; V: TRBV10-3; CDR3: CAISEPGLSTDTQYF
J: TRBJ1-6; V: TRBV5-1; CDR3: CASSLAGRGSPLHF
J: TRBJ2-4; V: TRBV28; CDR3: CASSPRGVNIQYF
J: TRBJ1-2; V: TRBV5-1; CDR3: CASSEIQGYGYTF
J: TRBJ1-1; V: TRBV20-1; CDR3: CSASPGLNTEAFF
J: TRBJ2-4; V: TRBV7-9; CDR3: CASSFSSSGAKNIQYF
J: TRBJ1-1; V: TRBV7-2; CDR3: CASSLVRGNPGVSEAFF
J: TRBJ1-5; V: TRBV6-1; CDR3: CASSLHQGGNQPQHF
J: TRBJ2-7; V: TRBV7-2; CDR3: CASSFTSGTYEQYF
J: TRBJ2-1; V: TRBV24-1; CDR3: CATSVRTSGNNEQFF
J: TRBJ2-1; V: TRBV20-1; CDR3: CSAPPRLAGGPGEQFF
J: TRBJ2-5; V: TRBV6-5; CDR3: CASSYFSGRQETQYF
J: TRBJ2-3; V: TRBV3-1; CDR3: CASSPAGGNTQYF
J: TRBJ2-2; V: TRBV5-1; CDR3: CASSSRTEDVGELFF
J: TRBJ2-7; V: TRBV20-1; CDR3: CSASQGRYEQYF
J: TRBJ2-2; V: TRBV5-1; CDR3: CASSGTTGNTGELFF
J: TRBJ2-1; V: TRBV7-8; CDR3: CASSLRPMYNEQFF
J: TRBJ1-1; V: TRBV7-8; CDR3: CASSLYRWNTEAFF
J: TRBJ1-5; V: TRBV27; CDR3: CASSPWMGQGDQPQHF
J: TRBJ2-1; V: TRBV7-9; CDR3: CASSLESDEQFF
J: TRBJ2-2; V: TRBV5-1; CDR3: CASSPEAGELFF
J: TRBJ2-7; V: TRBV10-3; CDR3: CAISATELSSYEQYF
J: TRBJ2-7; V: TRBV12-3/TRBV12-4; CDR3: CASSLARLAVSYEQYF
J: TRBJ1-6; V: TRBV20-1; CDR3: CSPVSFPSSNSPLHF
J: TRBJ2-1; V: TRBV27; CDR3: CASSFSGLDEQFF
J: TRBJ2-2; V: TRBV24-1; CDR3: CATSDPGLGVAGELFF
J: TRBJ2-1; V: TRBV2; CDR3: CASAGLAGNNEQFF
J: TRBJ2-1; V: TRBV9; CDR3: CASSVMAPYNEQFF
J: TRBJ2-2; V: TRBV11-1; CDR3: CASSFRRPGTSGGTGELFF
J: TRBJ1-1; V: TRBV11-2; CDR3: CASSLVGFWGTHDTEAFF
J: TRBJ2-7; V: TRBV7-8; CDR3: CASSFNAGPRDSYEQYF
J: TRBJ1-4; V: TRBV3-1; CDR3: CASGAWDRAGKLFF
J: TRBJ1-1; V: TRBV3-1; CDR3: CASSQDLRANTEAFF
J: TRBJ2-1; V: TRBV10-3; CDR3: CAISESLTYRDEQFF
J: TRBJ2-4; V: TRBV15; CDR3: CATSRDRGRTAKNIQYF
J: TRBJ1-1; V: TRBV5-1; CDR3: CASSWGTGRTEAFF
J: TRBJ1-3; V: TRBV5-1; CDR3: CASSPAGDSGNTIYF
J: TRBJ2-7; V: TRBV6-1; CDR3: CASSEGGDSYEQYF
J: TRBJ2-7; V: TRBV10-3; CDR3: CAISEGGGPYEQYF
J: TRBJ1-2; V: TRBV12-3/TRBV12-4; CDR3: CASSFIPGQPIEGTPYGYTF
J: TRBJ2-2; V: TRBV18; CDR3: CASSPPITAGELFF
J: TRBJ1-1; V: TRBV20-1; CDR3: CSAGTDRENTEAFF
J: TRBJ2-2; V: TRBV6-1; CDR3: CASSVPGGTGELFF